Presented here are 8 T cell receptor beta chains from one specimen sequenced in a study of blood T cell repertoires in COVID-19. Measured with immunoSEQ multiplex PCR; TCRdb has only the in-frame clones, and not every one. This sample has some 400,000 clones, with about 90% found just once. Material: peripheral blood. The receptors originated from a man younger than 35 with active or convalescent COVID-19.

J is TRBJ1-1 and V is TRBV6-5; tentatively, D is TRBD1 (5 bases). Germline CDR1 reads MNHEY; CDR2 reads SVGAGI. The V and J ends lost 5 bases and 2 bases respectively, with 12 bases between them. The CDR3 is 14 residues long. CDR3 amino acids: CASSQRQLNTEAFF. The CDR3 DNA is TGTGCCAGCAGTCAAAGACAGCTAAACACTGAAGCTTTCTTT.

The J gene is TRBJ1-5, the V gene TRBV28; no clear D. Germline assignment: CDR1 MDHEN and CDR2 SYDVKM. V lost 3 bases to trimming and J lost 2 bases, with 8 bases between them. This CDR3 has 14 residues. For the CDR3, the DNA is TGTGCCAGCAGTTTTTCGCAGGGCAATCAGCCCCAGCATTTT. Translated, it gives CASSFSQGNQPQHF.

The V and J genes are TRBV4-3 and TRBJ1-1; 7 bases align to TRBD1. CDR1 LGHNA and CDR2 YSLEER come from the germline V gene. The CDR3 consists of 15 residues. V trimming: 4 bases; J trimming: 4 bases; junction bases outside the gene matches: 9. CDR3 in amino acids: CASSRQQGMGTEAFF. CDR3 DNA sequence: TGCGCCAGCAGCCGCCAACAGGGGATGGGCACTGAAGCTTTCTTT.

This chain connects TRBV6-5 to TRBJ1-5; a weak D match, TRBD1 (5 bases). CDR3 size: 14 residues. V dropped 5 bases and J dropped 0 bases, with 8 bases sitting between them. Germline V gene data show CDR1 as MNHEY and CDR2 as SVGAGI. DNA for the CDR3: TGTGCCAGCAGTAAGGGGTATAGCAATCAGCCCCAGCATTTT. Its protein is CASSKGYSNQPQHF.

CDR3 nucleotide sequence: TGTGCCTGGACGGGTGTTGGCACGCAGTATTTT. It yields the protein CAWTGVGTQYF. This chain uses TRBV30 with TRBJ2-3; D gene unclear. Germline CDR1 is GTSNPN and CDR2 is SVGIG (reference sequence). Trimming shortened V by 4 bases and J by 9 bases, and 11 bases separated the two germline ends. The CDR3 spans 11 residues.

V and J are TRBV6-2 or TRBV6-3 and TRBJ1-1, with TRBD1 as a possible D gene (5 bases). V dropped 6 bases and J dropped 6 bases, with 17 bases sitting between them. The CDR3 length is 14 residues. Germline CDR1 reads MNHEY; CDR2 reads SVGEGT. The CDR3 coding sequence is TGTGCCAGCAGCCCAAATCAGGGCTGGGCTGAAGCTTTCTTT. Its translation is CASSPNQGWAEAFF.

V is TRBV19 and J is TRBJ1-5; 7 positions match TRBD1. Germline values: CDR1 LNHDA, CDR2 SQIVND (reference sequence). The V and J ends lost 7 bases and 3 bases, in that order; junction bases with no gene match: 6. CDR3 length: 14 residues. The CDR3 DNA is TGTGCCAGTAAGAGACAGGGCAACAATCAGCCCCAGCATTTT. Amino acid sequence: CASKRQGNNQPQHF.

CDR3 coding DNA: TGTGCCAGCAGCTCGTCAACACAGGGCATCCCTAGCACAGATACGCAGTATTTT. Its translation: CASSSSTQGIPSTDTQYF. The chain employs TRBV7-7 and TRBJ2-3; a weak D match, TRBD1 (6 bases). This CDR3 contains 18 residues. Germline V CDR1 and CDR2: SSHAT, FNYEAQ (reference sequence). Deletions cut 4 bases from V and 0 bases from J, with 20 bases between.